Following are 32 T cell receptor beta chains from one sample sequenced in a study of CD4 T cells in relation to SARS-CoV-2 and coronaviruses. CD4+ T cells from unexposed donors were obtained before the COVID-19 pandemic (2011-2018). After around nine days of culture, CD4+ T cells were isolated. No antigen has been identified for these receptors. Profiled with immunoSEQ multiplex PCR; TCRdb holds only in-frame clones, not every one. This table has 20,000 to 25,000 clones, about 70% appearing once. Material for sequencing was CD4+ T cells from PBMCs, cultured in vitro. These receptors were collected from a human donor in good health.

The rearrangement joins TRBV2 to TRBJ2-5; 8 bases align to TRBD2. Germline assignment: CDR1 SNHLY and CDR2 FYNNEI. CDR3 length equals 14 residues. Losses at the gene ends were 7 bases for V and 5 bases for J; bases not matched to a gene: 9. CDR3 bases: TGTGCCAGCACCTCAAGCGGGAGTCGGGAGACCCAGTACTTC. It codes for CASTSSGSRETQYF.

V and J are TRBV7-8 and TRBJ2-1, with 9 bases lining up with TRBD1. CDR3 length: 16 amino acids. Trimming cost V 5 bases and J 3 bases; bases outside gene matches: 8. CDR1 is SGHVS, CDR2 FQNEAQ, per germline. The CDR3 reads CASSPPGQGGYNEQFF. Written as DNA, the CDR3 is TGTGCCAGCAGCCCCCCGGGACAGGGCGGCTACAATGAGCAGTTCTTC.

The chain carries TRBV10-3 and TRBJ1-4; TRBD1 might be the D (5 bases). This CDR3 contains 14 residues. Germline lookup yields CDR1 ENHRY and CDR2 SYGVKD. V dropped 8 bases and J dropped 5 bases, with 15 bases sitting between them. CDR3 DNA: TGTGCCATCGGAACCGGGACGGGGAATGAAAAACTGTTTTTT. This codes for CAIGTGTGNEKLFF.

The chain is built from TRBV5-4 and TRBJ1-4; 7 positions match TRBD1. This CDR3 comprises 14 residues. The V and J ends lost 1 base and 6 bases, in that order; junction bases with no gene match: 3. The germline gives CDR1 SGHNT, CDR2 YYREEE (reference sequence). CDR3 region: CASSLTGADEKLFF. CDR3 nucleotides: TGTGCCAGCAGCTTGACAGGGGCGGATGAAAAACTGTTTTTT.

CDR3 sequence: CASSVGGEDTGELFF. The CDR3 DNA follows: TGTGCCAGCAGCGTAGGGGGGGAGGACACCGGGGAGCTGTTTTTT. The chain joins TRBV9 to TRBJ2-2; tentative D call: TRBD2 (6 bases). The CDR3 length is 15 residues. Per germline, CDR1 SGDLS and CDR2 YYNGEE. Trimming took 0 bases from V and 3 from J, leaving 9 bases between them.

The rearrangement links TRBV5-1 to TRBJ2-5; D possibly corresponds to TRBD2 (6 bases). The germline V gene has CDR1 SGHRS and CDR2 YFSETQ. The CDR3 loop spans 15 amino acids. V lost 4 bases to trimming and J lost 4 bases, with 17 bases between them. The CDR3 region has the DNA TGCGCCAGCAGCGACCCTCAGGGAGGAGGAGAGACCCAGTACTTC. Translated: CASSDPQGGGETQYF.

This clone appeared a single time. The chain has TRBV5-5 and TRBJ2-7; 7 nucleotides match TRBD1. This CDR3 is 17 amino acids long. Germline V gene sequence: CDR1 SGHKS, CDR2 YYEKEE (reference sequence). With V trimmed by 0 bases and J by 0 bases, 9 bases remained unmatched. Here the CDR3 DNA reads TGTGCCAGCAGCTTGGGGCCCCCTGACAGGGCCTCCTACGAGCAGTACTTC. It specifies CASSLGPPDRASYEQYF.

In its sample, this clone was seen once. The chain carries TRBV19 and TRBJ2-7; 12 positions agree with TRBD2. Germline V gene sequence: CDR1 LNHDA, CDR2 SQIVND (reference sequence). The CDR3 is 15 residues long. V was pared by 4 bases and J by 4 bases, with 5 bases of the junction left unmatched. CDR3: CASSRLAGESYEQYF. CDR3 coding DNA: TGTGCCAGTAGTAGACTAGCGGGAGAATCTTACGAGCAGTACTTC.

The V gene is TRBV7-3, the J gene TRBJ1-2; tentatively, D is TRBD1 (5 bases). The CDR3 sequence is 15 residues long. CDR1 SGHTA and CDR2 FQGTGA come from the germline V gene. V was cut by 5 bases and J by 8 bases, with 21 bases left in between. The CDR3, as DNA: TGTGCCAGCAGCCTAGATAATAGCAGGGATCAAGGCTACACCTTC. Protein: CASSLDNSRDQGYTF.

This chain joins TRBV6-5 and TRBJ2-7; D is unclear. Trimming cost V 6 bases and J 3 bases, with 18 bases left between them. Per germline, CDR1 MNHEY and CDR2 SVGAGI. This CDR3 has 15 residues. CDR3 DNA: TGTGCCAGCAGCCCCGACCAACATTCCATCTACGAGCAGTACTTC. As protein: CASSPDQHSIYEQYF.

A few counts support this clone. The V gene is TRBV2, the J gene TRBJ2-7, with 10 bases fitting TRBD1. The junction had 1 base not matched to a gene; V was cut back by 3 bases and J by 2 bases. CDR1 and CDR2 from the germline V gene are SNHLY and FYNNEI. The CDR3 has 14 residues. This CDR3 reads CASSETGGAYEQYF. For the CDR3, the DNA is TGTGCCAGCAGTGAGACAGGGGGCGCCTACGAGCAGTACTTC.

This chain uses TRBV24-1 with TRBJ2-1, with 9 bases lining up with TRBD2. J lost 0 bases, V lost 7 bases, and 6 bases had no gene match. The CDR3 length is 16 residues. Germline assignment: CDR1 KGHDR and CDR2 SFDVKD. CDR3 in amino acids: CATRVAGGSSYNEQFF. DNA for the CDR3: TGTGCCACCAGGGTCGCGGGAGGGAGCTCCTACAATGAGCAGTTCTTC.

The rearrangement uses TRBV5-6 and TRBJ1-5; 7 positions match TRBD1. The CDR3 runs 14 residues. The ends lost 2 bases at V and 3 bases at J; junction bases unmatched: 2. Germline CDR1 SGHDT, CDR2 YYEEEE. CDR3 bases: TGTGCCAGCAGCTTCGGGACAGCCAATCAGCCCCAGCATTTT. This translates into CASSFGTANQPQHF.

This sequence joins TRBV11-3 and TRBJ2-1; 15 bases are a match to TRBD2. This CDR3 has 19 amino acids. The J segment lost 8 bases and the V segment lost 1 base, leaving 12 bases of the junction unmatched. Per the germline V gene, CDR1 is SGHNT and CDR2 is YENEEA. As DNA, the CDR3 is TGTGCCAGCAGCTTAGGGGTCGGGAGGACTAGCGGGGGGGGTGATGAGCAGTTCTTC. Translated: CASSLGVGRTSGGGDEQFF.

The table lists this clone with a few counts. The rearrangement uses TRBV10-3 and TRBJ2-7; D unresolved. Germline lookup yields CDR1 ENHRY and CDR2 SYGVKD. This CDR3 spans 14 amino acids. V was shortened by 2 bases and J by 4 bases, with 12 bases between the two germline ends. The CDR3: CAISEGVWVYEQYF. CDR3 sequence (DNA): TGTGCCATCAGTGAGGGGGTGTGGGTTTACGAGCAGTACTTC.

The V and J genes are TRBV2 and TRBJ2-2, with D hard to call. V was shortened by 8 bases and J by 1 base, with 11 bases between the two germline ends. Germline V lookup: CDR1 SNHLY, CDR2 FYNNEI. The CDR3 totals 14 residues. Here the CDR3 DNA reads TGTGCCAGCTGGTCCGCCGGGAACACCGGGGAGCTGTTTTTT. Its translation: CASWSAGNTGELFF. The variable domain in full, with the rest retrieved from reference TRBV2 and TRBJ2-2, is EPEVTQTPSHQVTQMGQEVILRCVPISNHLYFYWYRQILGQKVEFLVSFYNNEISEKSEIFDDQFSVERPDGSNFTLKIRSTKLEDSAMYFCASWSAGNTGELFFGEGSRLTVL.

This clone has more than one count but fewer than ten. V usage is TRBV18 and J usage is TRBJ2-5; D may correspond to TRBD1 or TRBD2 (5 bases each). V lost 4 bases and J 5 bases, leaving 23 bases between the germline ends. The CDR3 length is 17 residues. Germline CDR1 KGHSH, CDR2 LQKENI. The CDR3 sequence is CASSLTPGPGARETQYF. Here the CDR3 DNA reads TGTGCCAGCTCACTCACTCCGGGACCCGGGGCCCGGGAGACCCAGTACTTC.

This chain links TRBV4-3 with TRBJ1-3; D is ambiguous. Germline CDR1 LGHNA, CDR2 YSLEER. The V and J ends lost 4 bases and 4 bases respectively, with 11 bases between them. This CDR3 contains 14 residues. CDR3 residues: CASSPRHSGNTIYF. As DNA, the CDR3 is TGCGCCAGCAGCCCCCGACATTCGGGAAACACCATATATTTT.

The chain carries TRBV29-1 and TRBJ2-3; D call uncertain. Germline CDR1 and CDR2: SQVTM and ANQGSEA. CDR3 length: 16 residues. Trimming cost V 7 bases and J 1 base, with 21 bases left between them. Written as DNA, the CDR3 is TGCAGCGCTAGGAGTGGTATCAGGTCTGGCACAGATACGCAGTATTTT. This encodes CSARSGIRSGTDTQYF.

The V and J genes are TRBV9 and TRBJ1-2; 10 bases line up with TRBD1. Per germline, CDR1 SGDLS and CDR2 YYNGEE. This CDR3 region has 16 residues. Trimming at V came to 4 bases and at J to 5 bases, leaving 11 bases not matched to a gene. DNA of the CDR3: TGTGCCAGCAGCCCGGGACAGGGGCGGCCAGTGTATGGCTACACCTTC. Translating it yields CASSPGQGRPVYGYTF.

The chain couples TRBV6-5 to TRBJ1-3; D is ambiguous. CDR3 size: 14 residues. Trimming shortened V by 5 bases and J by 5 bases, and 13 bases separated the two germline ends. Germline loops: CDR1 MNHEY, CDR2 SVGAGI. CDR3 DNA sequence: TGTGCCAGCAGTCCGCAAGCGGTCAGAAACACCATATATTTT. This codes for CASSPQAVRNTIYF.

J is TRBJ2-5 and V is TRBV5-1, with D unresolved. Looked up from germline, CDR1 is SGHRS and CDR2 is YFSETQ. This CDR3 comprises 16 residues. The germline V and J ends were trimmed by 7 bases and 5 bases, with 24 bases remaining between them. The CDR3 DNA reads TGCGCCAGCCGCACGATACCGGGTTCAGGTGAGGAGACCCAGTACTTC. Its translation: CASRTIPGSGEETQYF. Full variable domain (rest looked up from reference TRBV5-1 and TRBJ2-5): KAGVTQTPRYLIKTRGQQVTLSCSPISGHRSVSWYQQTPGQGLQFLFEYFSETQRNKGNFPGRFSGRQFSNSRSEMNVSTLELGDSALYLCASRTIPGSGEETQYFGPGTRLLVL.

V usage is TRBV7-2 and J usage is TRBJ2-1; 7 nucleotides agree with TRBD2. There are 15 residues in the CDR3. Per the germline V gene, CDR1 is SGHTA and CDR2 is FQGNSA. The V gene end was trimmed by 1 base and the J gene end by 8 bases; junction bases not matched to a gene: 8. CDR3 nucleotides: TGTGCCAGCAGCTTAGTAGGCGGGAGAGATTATGAGCAGTTCTTC. Its translation is CASSLVGGRDYEQFF.

The rearrangement links TRBV6-5 to TRBJ1-3; D gene ambiguous. CDR3 size: 16 residues. Germline V lookup: CDR1 MNHEY, CDR2 SVGAGI. The ends were cut back, 0 bases at V and 4 bases at J, with 13 bases in the middle. The CDR3 sequence: CASSYSGPRSGNTIYF. DNA of the CDR3: TGTGCCAGCAGTTACTCCGGTCCGCGCTCCGGAAACACCATATATTTT.

This chain uses TRBV19 with TRBJ2-7; D possibly corresponds to TRBD1 (6 bases). V lost 4 bases, J lost 7 bases, and 20 bases lay in between. Looked up from germline, CDR1 is LNHDA and CDR2 is SQIVND (reference sequence). This CDR3 comprises 15 residues. The CDR3 nucleotides are TGTGCCAGTAGTAGCTCAGGGGAAAGGCTTTGGGAGCAGTACTTC. Translating it yields CASSSSGERLWEQYF.

This chain links TRBV6-2 or TRBV6-3 with TRBJ1-2, with TRBD1 identical over 11 bases. CDR3 length: 12 amino acids. V dropped 6 bases and J dropped 9; count of bases not matched to a gene: 3. Germline V gene data show CDR1 as MNHEY and CDR2 as SVGEGT. CDR3 in amino acids: CASSWTGGRYTF. The CDR3 DNA follows: TGTGCCAGCAGCTGGACAGGGGGCCGCTACACCTTC.

This sequence joins TRBV6-5 and TRBJ2-2; D is uncertain. The V and J ends lost 6 bases and 7 bases respectively, with 9 bases between them. The CDR3 has 12 residues. Per germline, CDR1 MNHEY and CDR2 SVGAGI. CDR3 DNA sequence: TGTGCCAGCAGCCTCCCCGGCGGGGAGCTGTTTTTT. Amino acids: CASSLPGGELFF.

This chain links TRBV18 with TRBJ2-5, with D possibly being TRBD1 or TRBD2 (6 bases each). CDR1 and CDR2 from the germline V gene are KGHSH and LQKENI. This CDR3 region has 15 residues. V was trimmed by 2 bases and J by 2 bases, leaving 12 bases between them. CDR3 in DNA: TGTGCCAGCTCACCAGGGGGGCCACTACAAGAGACCCAGTACTTC. This encodes CASSPGGPLQETQYF.

This clone counts as medium-sized. This rearrangement joins TRBV5-1 to TRBJ1-1; D uncertain. V lost 2 bases, J lost 3 bases, and 8 bases lay in between. Germline CDR1 reads SGHRS; CDR2 reads YFSETQ. The CDR3 runs to 13 residues. CDR3 sequence: CASSLGVDTEAFF. For the CDR3, the DNA is TGCGCCAGCAGCTTAGGCGTAGACACTGAAGCTTTCTTT.

This rearrangement joins TRBV5-1 to TRBJ2-5; possible D gene TRBD1, 5 bases. V was clipped by 0 bases and J by 2 bases, with 8 bases between them. The length of the CDR3 is 14 residues. Germline V CDR1 and CDR2: SGHRS, YFSETQ. The CDR3 loop reads CASSLGSGQETQYF. The CDR3 DNA sequence: TGCGCCAGCAGCTTGGGGTCAGGGCAAGAGACCCAGTACTTC. The full variable domain, completed using reference TRBV5-1 and TRBJ2-5, is KAGVTQTPRYLIKTRGQQVTLSCSPISGHRSVSWYQQTPGQGLQFLFEYFSETQRNKGNFPGRFSGRQFSNSRSEMNVSTLELGDSALYLCASSLGSGQETQYFGPGTRLLVL.

This chain uses TRBV6-2 or TRBV6-3 with TRBJ1-1; D uncertain. Germline V gene data show CDR1 as MNHEY and CDR2 as SVGEGT. Trimming took 6 bases from V and 7 from J, leaving 21 bases between them. The CDR3 is 15 residues long. CDR3 sequence reads: CASSPFGDWAREAFF. The CDR3 nucleotides read TGTGCCAGCAGCCCCTTCGGAGACTGGGCGCGTGAAGCTTTCTTT.

This sequence joins TRBV6-5 and TRBJ2-2, with D possibly being TRBD1 (6 bases). This CDR3 has 14 residues. CDR1 is MNHEY and CDR2 is SVGAGI in the germline V gene. V was clipped by 8 bases and J by 4 bases, with 14 bases between them. The CDR3 sequence: CASGAQGSTGELFF. The CDR3 coding sequence is TGTGCCAGCGGAGCCCAGGGGAGCACCGGGGAGCTGTTTTTT.